These T cell receptor beta chains were read from a single sample in a study of OX40 agonist ivuxolimab in advanced cancers. TCRdb's copy holds only in-frame clones and misses some; the assay was immunoSEQ multiplex PCR. The sample yields some 100,000 clones, about nine tenths seen once. Sequencing was performed on CD4+ or CD8+ T cells sorted from blood, taken in a trial of the OX40 agonist ivuxolimab. The receptors here all came from an adult with an advanced solid tumor such as melanoma, head and neck, liver or kidney cancer. The conserved cysteine and the conserved F or W are not part of the CDR3 here. D genes are given only for firm matches.

cdr3_length: 11
d_call: NA
j_call: TRBJ1-1
v_call: TRBV30
cdr3_aa: AWSVNRNTEAF

cdr3_length: 13
d_call: TRBD2
j_call: TRBJ2-7
v_call: TRBV15
cdr3_aa: ATSRGPSGMNEQY

cdr3_length: 12
d_call: NA
j_call: TRBJ2-7
v_call: TRBV7-3
cdr3_aa: ASSPRPGTYEQY

cdr3_length: 12
d_call: NA
j_call: TRBJ2-5
v_call: TRBV28
cdr3_aa: ASSRASLQETQY

cdr3_length: 11
d_call: NA
j_call: TRBJ2-7
v_call: TRBV6-6
cdr3_aa: ASGGLISYEQY

cdr3_length: 14
d_call: NA
j_call: TRBJ2-3
v_call: TRBV7-2
cdr3_aa: ASSLGQLTSTDTQY

cdr3_length: 9
d_call: NA
j_call: TRBJ2-7
v_call: TRBV20-1
cdr3_aa: SASRGNEQY

cdr3_length: 17
d_call: NA
j_call: TRBJ2-3
v_call: TRBV5-1
cdr3_aa: ASSLAKGGAGWRTDTQY

cdr3_length: 12
d_call: TRBD2
j_call: TRBJ2-7
v_call: TRBV2
cdr3_aa: ASSPGLAGVEQY

cdr3_length: 16
d_call: NA
j_call: TRBJ1-4
v_call: TRBV4-2
cdr3_aa: ASSQGRAGYSTNEKLF

cdr3_length: 10
d_call: NA
j_call: TRBJ1-1
v_call: TRBV28
cdr3_aa: ASSFALLGLR

cdr3_length: 12
d_call: NA
j_call: TRBJ2-5
v_call: TRBV30
cdr3_aa: AWGPWTAQETQY

cdr3_length: 8
d_call: NA
j_call: TRBJ1-2
v_call: TRBV20-1
cdr3_aa: SGFDYGYT

cdr3_length: 14
d_call: NA
j_call: TRBJ2-2
v_call: TRBV7-2
cdr3_aa: ASTTSLIANTGELF

cdr3_length: 11
d_call: NA
j_call: TRBJ1-5
v_call: TRBV5-1
cdr3_aa: ASKGQEDQPQH

cdr3_length: 16
d_call: TRBD1
j_call: TRBJ1-2
v_call: TRBV19
cdr3_aa: ASSISSFRTGSGYGYT

cdr3_length: 11
d_call: NA
j_call: TRBJ2-5
v_call: TRBV27
cdr3_aa: ASSFRGQETQY

cdr3_length: 12
d_call: TRBD1
j_call: TRBJ2-5
v_call: TRBV5-1
cdr3_aa: ASSFDYRGETQY

cdr3_length: 13
d_call: NA
j_call: TRBJ2-7
v_call: TRBV18
cdr3_aa: ASSFQGGLLDEQY

cdr3_length: 13
d_call: NA
j_call: TRBJ2-3
v_call: TRBV5-4
cdr3_aa: ASSSAESHTDTQY

cdr3_length: 14
d_call: TRBD1
j_call: TRBJ2-7
v_call: TRBV18
cdr3_aa: ASSPRGQGGAYEQY

cdr3_length: 15
d_call: TRBD2
j_call: TRBJ2-3
v_call: TRBV11-2
cdr3_aa: ASSLTPVSGRSDTQY

cdr3_length: 11
d_call: NA
j_call: TRBJ2-7
v_call: TRBV14
cdr3_aa: ASNRGAYLEQY

cdr3_length: 13
d_call: NA
j_call: TRBJ2-3
v_call: TRBV29-1
cdr3_aa: SVGTSASSTDTQY

cdr3_length: 11
d_call: TRBD1
j_call: TRBJ1-2
v_call: TRBV30
cdr3_aa: AWDRTGADGYT

cdr3_length: 10
d_call: NA
j_call: TRBJ2-7
v_call: TRBV7-9
cdr3_aa: ASSAGLHEQY

cdr3_length: 14
d_call: TRBD2
j_call: TRBJ2-7
v_call: TRBV7-2
cdr3_aa: ASSLRKAGGSYEQY

cdr3_length: 18
d_call: TRBD2
j_call: TRBJ2-7
v_call: TRBV4-2
cdr3_aa: ASSQDRGLAGGKGSYEQY

cdr3_length: 13
d_call: NA
j_call: TRBJ1-3
v_call: TRBV9
cdr3_aa: ASSVDPRSGNTIY

cdr3_length: 12
d_call: TRBD2
j_call: TRBJ2-7
v_call: TRBV28
cdr3_aa: ASRPGLSPYEQY

cdr3_length: 13
d_call: NA
j_call: TRBJ2-5
v_call: TRBV5-1
cdr3_aa: ASSSVGQAQETQY

cdr3_length: 13
d_call: TRBD1
j_call: TRBJ2-5
v_call: TRBV28
cdr3_aa: ASRLRDRHQETQY

cdr3_length: 16
d_call: TRBD2
j_call: TRBJ2-5
v_call: TRBV27
cdr3_aa: ASSRGVQLAGSQETQY

cdr3_length: 13
d_call: NA
j_call: TRBJ1-3
v_call: TRBV28
cdr3_aa: ASSYSTGRGHTIY

cdr3_length: 12
d_call: TRBD1
j_call: TRBJ2-5
v_call: TRBV7-9
cdr3_aa: ASSADRDQETQY

cdr3_length: 12
d_call: NA
j_call: TRBJ1-1
v_call: TRBV2
cdr3_aa: ASTPGRGKAEAF

cdr3_length: 13
d_call: TRBD1
j_call: TRBJ2-1
v_call: TRBV5-1
cdr3_aa: ASSLDAPTGNEQF

cdr3_length: 15
d_call: TRBD2
j_call: TRBJ2-1
v_call: TRBV10-3
cdr3_aa: AISERGAGGLTHEQF

cdr3_length: 15
d_call: TRBD2
j_call: TRBJ2-3
v_call: TRBV7-3
cdr3_aa: ASSLMGLAGVTDTQY

cdr3_length: 13
d_call: TRBD1
j_call: TRBJ2-5
v_call: TRBV5-1
cdr3_aa: ASSSIQGAGETQY

cdr3_length: 12
d_call: NA
j_call: TRBJ2-3
v_call: TRBV15
cdr3_aa: ATSRGGGTDTQY

cdr3_length: 11
d_call: TRBD2
j_call: TRBJ2-7
v_call: TRBV6-5
cdr3_aa: ASSSLAGAEQY

cdr3_length: 11
d_call: TRBD1
j_call: TRBJ2-7
v_call: TRBV19
cdr3_aa: ASSSQTGSEQY